A single sample is the source of the 11 T cell receptor beta chains below, sequenced in a study of T cell responses to AZD1222 COVID-19 vaccine (dated by TCRdb to the early 2020s). The library came from the immunoSEQ multiplex PCR assay. Sourced from immuneACCESS, this table was stored by TCRdb with only in-frame sequences that have V and J called. A share of the clones is absent; for the studies checked, an unresolved V gene accounts for under half, and the remainder has no known explanation. The sample has about 120,000 clones on record, about nine tenths of them singletons. The ten largest clones take up 4% to 4.5% of the sample. The time point label of this sample denotes: about 28 days (+/-7) after the second vaccine dose. Explained via the paper, the treatment or condition label denotes: meningococcal conjugate vaccine given as trial control. The specimen was peripheral blood, collected 28 days after the second dose of the MenACWY control vaccine. These receptors came from an adult who received the MenACWY meningococcal vaccine as a control.

The gene calls are TRBV20-1 and TRBJ1-1; no clear D. The CDR3 contains 11 residues. The V end was cut by 2 bases, the J end by 4 bases, with 5 bases between. Germline V gives CDR1 DFQATT, CDR2 SNEGSKA (reference sequence). The CDR3: CSARKATEAFF. CDR3 bases: TGCAGTGCTAGAAAAGCCACTGAAGCTTTCTTT.

The V and J genes are TRBV2 and TRBJ2-1; 9 nucleotides line up with TRBD1. Germline V gives CDR1 SNHLY, CDR2 FYNNEI. The J segment lost 5 bases and the V segment lost 5 bases, leaving 7 bases of the junction unmatched. This CDR3 comprises 15 residues. CDR3 sequence (DNA): TGTGCCAGCAGTTATGACAGGGGGACAAACAATGAGCAGTTCTTC. This gives the protein CASSYDRGTNNEQFF.

J is TRBJ1-1 and V is TRBV6-1; TRBD1 might be the D (6 bases). Trimming took off 1 base at V and 5 bases at J, with 14 bases between the two ends. There are 15 residues in the CDR3. The germline CDR1 and CDR2 sequences are MNHNS and SASEGT. In DNA form, the CDR3 reads TGTGCCAGCAGTGAAGAGGGCAGGGGATCTACTGAAGCTTTCTTT. It codes for CASSEEGRGSTEAFF.

V and J are TRBV5-1 and TRBJ1-6, with 8 bases lining up with TRBD1. The CDR3 consists of 14 residues. Germline CDR1 SGHRS, CDR2 YFSETQ. J was trimmed by 7 bases and V by 4 bases; bases with no gene match: 4. CDR3 sequence reads: CASSQGADNSPLHF. The CDR3 DNA follows: TGCGCCAGCAGCCAGGGGGCGGACAATTCACCCCTCCACTTT.

The chain uses TRBV7-6 and TRBJ2-3; 11 bases are a match to TRBD2. The CDR3 contains 15 residues. Germline V gene data show CDR1 as SGHVS and CDR2 as FNYEAQ. Losses at the gene ends were 0 bases for V and 5 bases for J; bases not matched to a gene: 1. CDR3 amino acids: CASSLASGGGDTQYF. The CDR3 coding sequence is TGTGCCAGCAGCTTAGCTAGCGGGGGGGGAGATACGCAGTATTTT.

The chain is built from TRBV21-1 and TRBJ1-4; no DNA check was done on the table's D call, TRBD1. TRBV21-1 is a recognized pseudogene. The CDR3 loop spans 16 amino acids. The CDR3 sequence: CASSKVPHLTGRGLFF. The CDR3 region has the DNA TGTGCCAGCAGCAAAGTCCCCCACCTGACAGGGCGTGGACTGTTTTTT.

V gene TRBV4-1 combines with J gene TRBJ2-7; perhaps TRBD1 as D (6 bases). The CDR3 is made up of 19 amino acids. CDR1 is MGHRA, CDR2 YSYEKL, per germline. Trimming stripped 1 base from V and 6 bases from J, with 28 bases between. Here the CDR3 reads CASSQGPQNTLGRGIEQYF. CDR3 DNA sequence: TGCGCCAGCAGCCAAGGCCCCCAAAACACGCTGGGAAGGGGGATCGAGCAGTACTTC.

The chain employs TRBV11-2 and TRBJ2-1, with D perhaps TRBD1 (5 bases). The germline V gene has CDR1 SGHAT and CDR2 FQNNGV. V gave up 5 bases and J gave up 0 bases, with 17 bases separating them. The CDR3 runs 17 residues. CDR3 coding DNA: TGTGCCAGCAGCGACCACCCCAGGGTTCGCTCCTACAATGAGCAGTTCTTC. This translates into CASSDHPRVRSYNEQFF.

The chain employs TRBV5-5 and TRBJ2-7; D is unclear. Germline loops: CDR1 SGHKS, CDR2 YYEKEE (reference sequence). Trimming shortened V by 0 bases and J by 6 bases, and 16 bases separated the two germline ends. The CDR3 contains 15 residues. CDR3 in amino acids: CASSLGPVSDLEQYV. The CDR3, as DNA: TGTGCCAGCAGCTTGGGGCCAGTGTCGGACCTCGAGCAGTACGTC.

In this sample, this clone turned up a few times. This sequence joins TRBV29-1 and TRBJ1-3; a weak D match, TRBD1 (5 bases). The CDR3 consists of 14 residues. Germline V gene sequence: CDR1 SQVTM, CDR2 ANQGSEA. V lost 7 bases, J lost 0 bases, and 13 bases lay in between. CDR3 region: CSAGGVNSGNTIYF. The CDR3 DNA follows: TGCAGCGCTGGGGGGGTGAACTCTGGAAACACCATATATTTT.

The chain has TRBV4-1 and TRBJ2-7; D call uncertain. This CDR3 spans 13 amino acids. Germline CDR1 is MGHRA and CDR2 is YSYEKL. V lost 1 base and J 3 bases, leaving 7 bases between the germline ends. CDR3 loop: CASSQASGYEQYV. CDR3 DNA sequence: TGCGCCAGCAGCCAAGCCTCGGGCTACGAGCAGTACGTC.